Shown below are 16 T cell receptor beta chains from a single sample sequenced in a study of cytomegalovirus exposure and HLA in healthy donors. PCR employed 60 Vbeta and 13 Jbeta primers. Data came from immunoSEQ multiplex PCR; TCRdb stores just in-frame clones and leaves some out. Its clone listing holds some 150,000 clones. The sample comprised PBMCs. These receptor sequences come from a woman under 30 in good health and CMV-seronegative.

The chain is built from TRBV28 and TRBJ1-2; TRBD1 aligns across 7 bases. Germline trimming cut 5 bases from V and 4 bases from J; bases unmatched to any gene: 4. Germline lookup yields CDR1 MDHEN and CDR2 SYDVKM. This CDR3 is built from 13 residues. For the CDR3, the DNA is TGTGCCAGCAGTCGACAGGGAGTCTATGGCTACACCTTC. Translating gives CASSRQGVYGYTF.

The chain couples TRBV9 to TRBJ2-1; TRBD1 matches 7 bases. This CDR3 contains 15 residues. The ends lost 0 bases at V and 8 bases at J; junction bases unmatched: 8. Germline CDR1 and CDR2: SGDLS and YYNGEE. CDR3 in amino acids: CASSVAQGHWDEQFF. The DNA for the CDR3 is TGTGCCAGCAGCGTAGCACAGGGGCATTGGGATGAGCAGTTCTTC.

The V call is TRBV6-5, the J call TRBJ1-2; D gene unclear. CDR3 size: 13 residues. CDR1 and CDR2 (germline): MNHEY, SVGAGI. V was trimmed by 7 bases and J by 6 bases, leaving 15 bases between them. DNA of the CDR3: TGTGCCAGCAAACAACACTCTAGGCATGGCTACACCTTC. This codes for CASKQHSRHGYTF.

The gene calls are TRBV6-5 and TRBJ1-4, with TRBD1 matching 7 bases. CDR3 length: 14 residues. Germline lookup yields CDR1 MNHEY and CDR2 SVGAGI. Unmatched junction bases numbered 3, after V lost 4 bases and J lost 4 bases. The CDR3 sequence is CASSFGDSNEKLFF. The CDR3 DNA reads as TGTGCCAGCAGTTTCGGGGACAGTAATGAAAAACTGTTTTTT.

The chain links TRBV6-5 to TRBJ1-4; TRBD1 matches 7 bases. Losses at the gene ends were 5 bases for V and 8 bases for J; bases not matched to a gene: 8. Germline V CDR1 and CDR2: MNHEY, SVGAGI. This CDR3 region has 14 residues. The CDR3 loop reads CASSPERGLEKLFF. In DNA, the CDR3 is TGTGCCAGCAGTCCGGAAAGGGGGCTAGAAAAACTGTTTTTT.

The chain recombines TRBV5-8 with TRBJ2-2, with 7 bases lining up with TRBD2. CDR1 is SGHTS, CDR2 YDEGEE, per germline. V lost 1 base and J lost 4; bases outside the gene matches: 7. There are 16 residues in the CDR3. CDR3 residues: CASSLLGGLITGELFF. CDR3 DNA: TGTGCCAGCAGCTTGCTCGGGGGGTTAATCACCGGGGAGCTGTTTTTT.

This chain uses TRBV19 with TRBJ2-7, with 9 bases lining up with TRBD2. CDR3 length: 15 residues. With 3 bases clipped from V and 0 bases from J, the junction kept 3 bases outside the gene matches. Germline V gene data show CDR1 as LNHDA and CDR2 as SQIVND (reference sequence). CDR3 DNA: TGTGCCAGTAGTATCCCTAGCGGGAACTCCTACGAGCAGTACTTC. This encodes CASSIPSGNSYEQYF.

V gene TRBV7-3 combines with J gene TRBJ2-3; 10 bases are shared with TRBD2. Losses at the gene ends were 4 bases for V and 0 bases for J; bases not matched to a gene: 1. The CDR3 consists of 15 residues. Germline lookup yields CDR1 SGHTA and CDR2 FQGTGA. In nucleotides, the CDR3 is TGTGCCAGCAGCTCAGCGGGGGGGAGCACAGATACGCAGTATTTT. Protein product: CASSSAGGSTDTQYF.

The V gene is TRBV30, the J gene TRBJ2-7; D ambiguous. Trimming left V 5 bases short and J 3 bases short, with 11 bases between. The CDR3 contains 12 residues. Germline V gene data show CDR1 as GTSNPN and CDR2 as SVGIG (reference sequence). DNA for the CDR3: TGTGCCTGGGGAAAAGCAAACTACGAGCAGTACGTC. This sequence encodes CAWGKANYEQYV.

This rearrangement joins TRBV28 to TRBJ1-1; D remains unclear. Germline CDR1 MDHEN, CDR2 SYDVKM. The CDR3 sequence is 11 residues long. With 3 bases removed from V and 3 bases from J, the gap between germline ends came to 2 bases. The CDR3 region has the DNA TGTGCCAGCAGTTTCTACACTGAAGCTTTCTTT. It encodes CASSFYTEAFF.

The chain joins TRBV4-2 to TRBJ2-1; maybe TRBD2 (5 bases). The length of the CDR3 is 17 residues. The V and J ends lost 0 bases and 2 bases respectively, with 14 bases between them. Germline-derived CDR1 and CDR2 are LGHNA and YNFKEQ. The CDR3 DNA reads as TGTGCCAGCAGCCAAGATGGGCTAGCCGCCACCTACAATGAGCAGTTCTTC. This translates into CASSQDGLAATYNEQFF.

This chain connects TRBV5-1 to TRBJ2-3; 7 nucleotides line up with TRBD1. V lost 5 bases, J lost 2 bases, and 2 bases stayed unmatched. The CDR3 contains 13 residues. CDR1 is SGHRS, CDR2 YFSETQ, per germline. CDR3 sequence (DNA): TGCGCCAGCAGTGACAGGGACACAGATACGCAGTATTTT. It specifies CASSDRDTDTQYF.

This chain connects TRBV4-2 to TRBJ2-5; perhaps TRBD2 as D (6 bases). Germline V CDR1 and CDR2: LGHNA, YNFKEQ. The CDR3 consists of 14 residues. With 3 bases removed from V and 5 bases from J, the gap between germline ends came to 13 bases. CDR3 region: CASSHFGGLETQYF. DNA of the CDR3: TGTGCCAGCAGCCACTTTGGGGGGTTGGAGACCCAGTACTTC.

The rearrangement links TRBV6-5 to TRBJ1-3; no clear D. Germline V CDR1 and CDR2: MNHEY, SVGAGI. Trimming cost V 6 bases and J 4 bases, with 7 bases left between them. CDR3 length: 12 residues. The CDR3 spells CASRSQGNTIYF. The CDR3 DNA reads as TGTGCCAGCAGATCACAGGGAAACACCATATATTTT.

This chain connects TRBV9 to TRBJ2-7; 8 bases are a match to TRBD2. Germline CDR1 reads SGDLS; CDR2 reads YYNGEE. With V trimmed by 4 bases and J by 6 bases, 12 bases remained unmatched. CDR3 size: 15 residues. DNA for the CDR3: TGTGCCAGCAGCCCCGTTGCGGGAGGAGGGACCGAGCAGTACTTC. Translation gives CASSPVAGGGTEQYF.

Note on this clone: Other DNA variants within this sample encode the same CDR3. This chain uses TRBV6-5 with TRBJ2-3, with D unresolved. Germline CDR1 reads MNHEY; CDR2 reads SVGAGI. The CDR3 loop spans 14 amino acids. V dropped 0 bases and J dropped 1 base, with 5 bases sitting between them. CDR3 residues: CASSYSAGTDTQYF. The CDR3 DNA sequence: TGTGCCAGCAGTTACTCAGCCGGCACAGATACGCAGTATTTT.